This T cell receptor (beta chain) came from a study of blood T cell repertoires in COVID-19. Germline CDR1 is SGHAT and CDR2 is FQNNGV. The CDR3 runs to 13 residues. V trimming: 6 bases; J trimming: 6 bases; junction bases outside the gene matches: 7. Assay: immunoSEQ multiplex PCR; the TCRdb copy retains only in-frame clones and omits some. In the table there are about 170,000 clones, more than 75% of which are singletons. This chain joins TRBV11-2 and TRBJ1-1; 7 bases agree with TRBD1. The clonotype comes from a man aged 70-80 years with acute or convalescent COVID-19. Sequencing was done on a sample of peripheral blood. CDR3 in amino acids: CASRQTGLSEAFF. The DNA for the CDR3 is TGTGCCAGCAGACAGACAGGGTTGTCTGAAGCTTTCTTT.